This T cell receptor beta chain originates from a study of cytomegalovirus exposure and HLA in healthy donors. Whole-study results and caveats: The dataset shows that most TCR sequences were rare, while some public TCRs occurred in many donors. Associated with cytomegalovirus, according to the listing, were about 160 TCR beta chains. One later analysis, an examination of the 100 to 150 validation repertoires, found that first-cohort TCR clusters tended to co-occur in them.

Notes on this clone: Antigen specificity is unknown.

The roughly 120-subject validation cohort, separate from the roughly 700-subject first cohort, included the donors. The CDR3 covers 14 residues. V shed 6 bases and J 2 bases; nucleotides not matched to a gene: 4. Germline values: CDR1 MNHNS, CDR2 SASEGT. Clones were read by immunoSEQ multiplex PCR, and TCRdb kept only the in-frame ones, dropping some. This table has under 200,000 clones, roughly 90% appearing once. The sequence came from a man in his late teens or twenties in good health and CMV-seropositive. J is TRBJ1-5 and V is TRBV6-1; 7 bases are a match to TRBD1. Material: PBMCs. CDR3 residues: CASSRGTGNQPQHF. The CDR3 DNA sequence: TGTGCCAGCAGCAGGGGGACTGGCAATCAGCCCCAGCATTTT.